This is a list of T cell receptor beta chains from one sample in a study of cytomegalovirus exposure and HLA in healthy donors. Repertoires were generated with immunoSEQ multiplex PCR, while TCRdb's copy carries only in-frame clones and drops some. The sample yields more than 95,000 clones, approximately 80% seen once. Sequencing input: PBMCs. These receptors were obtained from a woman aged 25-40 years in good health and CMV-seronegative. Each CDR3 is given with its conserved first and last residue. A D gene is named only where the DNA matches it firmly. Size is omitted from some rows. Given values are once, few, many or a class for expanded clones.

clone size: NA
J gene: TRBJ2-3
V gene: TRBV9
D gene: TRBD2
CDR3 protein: CASSPTARAGGTTDTQYF
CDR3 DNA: TGTGCCAGCAGTCCTACCGCAAGAGCGGGAGGAACCACAGATACGCAGTATTTT

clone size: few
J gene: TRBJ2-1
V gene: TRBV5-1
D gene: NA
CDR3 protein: CASSADSYNEQFF
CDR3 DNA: TGCGCCAGCAGCGCGGACTCCTACAATGAGCAGTTCTTC

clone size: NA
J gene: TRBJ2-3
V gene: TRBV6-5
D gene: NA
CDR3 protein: CASSKATMTDTQYF
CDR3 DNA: TGTGCCAGCAGTAAAGCGACGATGACAGATACGCAGTATTTT

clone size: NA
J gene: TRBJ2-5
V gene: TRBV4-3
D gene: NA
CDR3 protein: CASSQDWREEEQYF
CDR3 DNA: TGCGCCAGCAGCCAAGATTGGAGGGAGGAGGAGCAGTACTTC

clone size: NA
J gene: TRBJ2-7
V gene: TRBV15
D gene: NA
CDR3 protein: CATSRDAADYGEQYF
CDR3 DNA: TGTGCCACCAGCAGAGATGCGGCAGATTACGGCGAGCAGTACTTC

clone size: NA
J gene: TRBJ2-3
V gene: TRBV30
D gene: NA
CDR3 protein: CAWTLSADTQYF
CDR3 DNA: TGTGCCTGGACCCTCTCTGCAGATACGCAGTATTTT

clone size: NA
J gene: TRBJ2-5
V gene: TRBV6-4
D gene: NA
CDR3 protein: CASSERGGQETQYF
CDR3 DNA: TGTGCCAGCAGTGAGAGGGGGGGACAAGAGACCCAGTACTTC

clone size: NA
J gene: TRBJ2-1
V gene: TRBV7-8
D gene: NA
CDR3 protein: CASSLSVGNEQFF
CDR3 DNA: TGTGCCAGCAGCCTAAGCGTCGGCAATGAGCAGTTCTTC

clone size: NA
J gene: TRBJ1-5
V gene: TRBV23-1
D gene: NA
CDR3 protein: CASSQISRGPYQPQHF
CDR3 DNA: TGCGCCAGCAGTCAAATTTCCAGGGGACCATATCAGCCCCAGCATTTT

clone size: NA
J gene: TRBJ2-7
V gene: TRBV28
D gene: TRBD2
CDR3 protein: CASSLKLAGVLGEQYF
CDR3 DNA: TGTGCCAGCAGTTTAAAACTAGCGGGAGTTCTCGGGGAGCAGTACTTC

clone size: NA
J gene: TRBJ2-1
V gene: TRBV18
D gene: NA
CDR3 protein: CASSPGGGVFSEQFF
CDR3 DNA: TGTGCCAGCTCACCAGGCGGAGGTGTTTTTAGTGAGCAGTTCTTC

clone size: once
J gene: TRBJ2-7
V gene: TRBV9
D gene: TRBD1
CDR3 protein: CASSVGTGASQYF
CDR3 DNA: TGTGCCAGCAGCGTGGGGACAGGGGCATCTCAGTACTTC

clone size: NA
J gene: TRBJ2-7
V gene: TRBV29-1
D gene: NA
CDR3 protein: CSVEWQGKEQYF
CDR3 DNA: TGCAGCGTTGAGTGGCAGGGTAAGGAGCAGTACTTC

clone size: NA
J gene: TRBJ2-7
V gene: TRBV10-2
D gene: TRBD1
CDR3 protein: CATTPGQGPGYEQYF
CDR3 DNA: TGCGCCACCACCCCGGGACAGGGGCCCGGGTACGAGCAGTACTTC

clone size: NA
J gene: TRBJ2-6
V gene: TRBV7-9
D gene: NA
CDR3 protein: CSSSLFVALGTGANVLTF
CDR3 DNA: TGTTCCAGCAGCTTATTCGTGGCGCTAGGAACTGGGGCCAACGTCCTGACTTTC

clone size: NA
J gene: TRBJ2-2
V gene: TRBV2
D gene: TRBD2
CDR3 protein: CASLAGELGELFF
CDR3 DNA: TGTGCCAGCTTGGCGGGAGAGCTCGGGGAGCTGTTTTTT

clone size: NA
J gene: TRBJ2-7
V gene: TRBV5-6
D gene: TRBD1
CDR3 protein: CASRPTWDRGYEQYF
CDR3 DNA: TGTGCCAGCAGGCCGACCTGGGACAGGGGCTACGAGCAGTACTTC

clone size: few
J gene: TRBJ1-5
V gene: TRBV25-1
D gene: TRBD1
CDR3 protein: CASTGTGANQPQHF
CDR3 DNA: TGTGCCAGCACAGGGACAGGGGCGAATCAGCCCCAGCATTTT

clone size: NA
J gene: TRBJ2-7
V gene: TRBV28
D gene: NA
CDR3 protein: CASSPRGEQYF
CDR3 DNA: TGTGCCAGCAGCCCTCGAGGCGAGCAGTACTTC

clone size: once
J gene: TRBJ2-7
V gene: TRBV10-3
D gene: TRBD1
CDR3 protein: CAISESVGTGITYEQYF
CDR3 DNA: TGTGCCATCAGTGAGTCGGTCGGGACAGGTATTACCTACGAGCAGTACTTC

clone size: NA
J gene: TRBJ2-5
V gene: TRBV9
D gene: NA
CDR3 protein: CASSVAQGGTQETQYF
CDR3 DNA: TGTGCCAGCAGCGTAGCTCAGGGCGGGACTCAAGAGACCCAGTACTTC

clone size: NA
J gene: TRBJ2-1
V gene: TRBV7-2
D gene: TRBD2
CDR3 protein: CASTIGTSGSLGRDEQFF
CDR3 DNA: TGTGCCAGCACCATTGGGACTAGCGGGAGTCTTGGTCGAGATGAGCAGTTCTTC

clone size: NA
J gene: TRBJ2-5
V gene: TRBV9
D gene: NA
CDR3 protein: CASSVGATDGETQYF
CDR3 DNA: TGTGCCAGCAGCGTAGGGGCCACGGATGGGGAGACCCAGTACTTC

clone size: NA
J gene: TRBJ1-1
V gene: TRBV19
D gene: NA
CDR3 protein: CASRRVGLNTEAFF
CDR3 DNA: TGTGCCAGTAGGCGTGTGGGGCTGAACACTGAAGCTTTCTTT

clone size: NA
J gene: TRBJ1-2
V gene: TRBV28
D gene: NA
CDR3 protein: CASALGGGGYTF
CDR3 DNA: TGTGCCAGCGCCTTAGGCGGGGGCGGCTACACCTTC

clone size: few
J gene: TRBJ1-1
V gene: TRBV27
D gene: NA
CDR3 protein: CASSSLPVVNTEAFF
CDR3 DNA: TGTGCCAGCAGTTCCCTTCCTGTCGTGAACACTGAAGCTTTCTTT